One sample yielded the 5 T cell receptor beta chains listed below, sequenced in a study of early stage breast cancer tumors. Assay: immunoSEQ multiplex PCR; the TCRdb copy retains only in-frame clones and omits some. The sample carries approximately 7,900 clones, 62% recorded once. The sample consisted of breast tumor tissue. The receptors derive from a person aged 65-85 years with breast cancer.

The chain employs TRBV5-6 and TRBJ1-1; D unresolved. Trimming removed 0 bases at V and 6 bases at J, with 6 bases between. CDR3 length equals 12 residues. The germline V gene encodes CDR1 SGHDT and CDR2 YYEEEE. The CDR3 nucleotides read TGTGCCAGCAGCTTGGTGCAGGCTGAAGCTTTCTTT. Translation: CASSLVQAEAFF.

The J gene is TRBJ2-2, the V gene TRBV28; 8 bases map to TRBD2. Trimming took 6 bases from V and 4 from J; bases not matched to a gene: 7. This CDR3 spans 15 amino acids. CDR1 MDHEN and CDR2 SYDVKM come from the germline V gene. CDR3 DNA: TGTGCCAGCAGCAAAGCGGGGGCCACCACCGGGGAGCTGTTTTTT. Protein: CASSKAGATTGELFF.

The chain carries TRBV19 and TRBJ1-1; D possibly corresponds to TRBD1 (5 bases). The germline V gene encodes CDR1 LNHDA and CDR2 SQIVND (reference sequence). Trimming shortened V by 3 bases and J by 6 bases, and 11 bases separated the two germline ends. This CDR3 spans 13 amino acids. The DNA for the CDR3 is TGTGCCAGTAGTATTCGCAGGGCCTCTGAAGCTTTCTTT. This sequence encodes CASSIRRASEAFF.

As concerns this clone: Different DNA sequences within this sample yield the same CDR3. The J gene is TRBJ2-5, the V gene TRBV5-1, with TRBD2 as a possible D gene (5 bases). With 0 bases removed from V and 1 base from J, the gap between germline ends came to 7 bases. The CDR3 consists of 14 residues. Germline CDR1 is SGHRS and CDR2 is YFSETQ. DNA of the CDR3: TGCGCCAGCAGCTTGGGGGGAGTCCAAGAGACCCAGTACTTC. It yields the protein CASSLGGVQETQYF. Variable domain in full (rest from reference TRBV5-1 and TRBJ2-5): KAGVTQTPRYLIKTRGQQVTLSCSPISGHRSVSWYQQTPGQGLQFLFEYFSETQRNKGNFPGRFSGRQFSNSRSEMNVSTLELGDSALYLCASSLGGVQETQYFGPGTRLLVL.

Note on this clone: It is likely a read error: a sequence one base away is far more abundant. The sample holds other DNA sequences that translate to the same CDR3. The CDR3 loop is CASSSGLAGIEQYF. CDR3 DNA sequence: TGCGCCAGCAGCTCGGGACTAGCGGGTATCGAGCAGTACTTC. V gene TRBV5-1 combines with J gene TRBJ2-7, with 12 bases aligning to TRBD2. V dropped 3 bases and J dropped 6; count of bases not matched to a gene: 4. This CDR3 has 14 residues. Germline V gives CDR1 SGHRS, CDR2 YFSETQ.